This T cell receptor (beta chain) was captured in a study of T cell responses to AZD1222 COVID-19 vaccine. CDR3 length: 11 residues. Germline V gene sequence: CDR1 SEHNR, CDR2 FQNEAQ (reference sequence). V was cut by 1 base and J by 9 bases, with 4 bases left in between. TCRdb's table, derived via immunoSEQ multiplex PCR, lists solely in-frame clones and lacks some. The table has about 140,000 clones, 75% to 90% seen once. The source of this sequence is an adult in good health. This chain joins TRBV7-9 and TRBJ2-1; D is ambiguous. Sequencing used peripheral blood, obtained on day 0 of AZD1222 vaccination. In nucleotides, the CDR3 is TGTGCCAGCAGCTTAGGAGGTGAGCAGTTCTTC. Protein: CASSLGGEQFF.